The next 10 T cell receptor beta chains were all read from a single sample in a study of T-cell reconstitution after alpha-beta-depleted transplantation in children. Using unique molecular identifiers, the investigators prepared the TCRbeta library. A single record per CDR3 protein comes from TCRdb applying MiXCR to the PCR reads. Of fewer than 500,000 distinct CDR3 sequences in the sample, about 45% were seen once. The source material was PBMCs, sampled before TCRalphabeta/CD19-depleted stem cell transplant. All receptors derive from a girl aged 2 to 9 with aplastic anemia, due to receive a stem cell transplant.

This clonotype has only a few counts. Here the CDR3 DNA reads TGTGCCAGCAGCCATCCCCCCGAGGGGGCCCAAGAGACCCAGTACTTC. It codes for CASSHPPEGAQETQYF. V usage is TRBV3-1 and J usage is TRBJ2-5; 7 nucleotides line up with TRBD1. The V segment lost 3 bases and the J segment 1 base; nucleotides outside the gene matches: 8. The CDR3 is made up of 16 amino acids. Germline loops: CDR1 LGHDT, CDR2 YNNKEL (reference sequence).

This clonotype came up once. This rearrangement joins TRBV29-1 to TRBJ2-4, with D unresolved. The CDR3 sequence is 14 residues long. Trimming left V 3 bases short and J 0 bases short, with 9 bases between. The germline CDR1 and CDR2 sequences are SQVTM and ANQGSEA. The DNA of the CDR3 is TGCAGCGTTGACTACTTTCTAGCCAAAAACATTCAGTACTTC. This codes for CSVDYFLAKNIQYF. The complete variable domain, with remaining parts taken from reference TRBV29-1 and TRBJ2-4, reads SAVISQKPSRDICQRGTSLTIQCQVDSQVTMMFWYRQQPGQSLTLIATANQGSEATYESGFVIDKFPISRPNLTFSTLTVSNMSPEDSSIYLCSVDYFLAKNIQYFGAGTRLSVL.

This chain joins TRBV10-3 and TRBJ2-5; a possible D gene is TRBD1 (5 bases). Germline V CDR1 and CDR2: ENHRY, SYGVKD. The CDR3 totals 14 residues. V was clipped by 3 bases and J by 4 bases, with 12 bases between them. The CDR3 sequence: CAISEQALRETQYF. CDR3 nucleotides: TGTGCCATCAGTGAACAGGCTTTGAGAGAGACCCAGTACTTC.

The chain carries TRBV7-9 and TRBJ2-5, with D perhaps matching TRBD1 (6 bases). The length of the CDR3 is 15 residues. Germline CDR1 reads SEHNR; CDR2 reads FQNEAQ (reference sequence). The V end lost 6 bases, the J end lost 4 bases, and 18 bases lay between the germline ends. CDR3 DNA sequence: TGTGCCAGCAGGACCCCCAAGACAGGCACAGAGACCCAGTACTTC. Its translation: CASRTPKTGTETQYF.

CDR3 loop: CSAWTSGSKNEQFF. CDR3 sequence (DNA): TGCAGTGCTTGGACTAGCGGGAGTAAGAATGAGCAGTTCTTC. This rearrangement joins TRBV20-1 to TRBJ2-1; 13 nucleotides align to TRBD2. The CDR3 runs 14 residues. Per the germline V gene, CDR1 is DFQATT and CDR2 is SNEGSKA (reference sequence). J lost 7 bases, V lost 5 bases, and 5 bases had no gene match.

This chain links TRBV6-5 with TRBJ1-6; TRBD1 aligns across 7 bases. The CDR3 totals 17 residues. Germline CDR1 is MNHEY and CDR2 is SVGAGI. Losses at the gene ends were 2 bases for V and 8 bases for J; bases not matched to a gene: 12. The CDR3 region is CASSYTLTGLLDSPLHF. In nucleotides, the CDR3 is TGTGCCAGCAGTTACACTCTGACAGGGTTGTTAGATTCACCCCTCCACTTT.

This CDR3 is CASSLSRVMGETQYF. In DNA form, the CDR3 reads TGTGCCAGCAGTTTATCCAGGGTAATGGGAGAGACCCAGTACTTC. This rearrangement joins TRBV12-3 or TRBV12-4 to TRBJ2-5; a possible D gene is TRBD1 (5 bases). CDR3 size: 15 residues. V gave up 2 bases and J gave up 4 bases, with 14 bases separating them.

V and J are TRBV5-1 and TRBJ2-1, with 7 nucleotides matching TRBD2. The V segment lost 0 bases and the J segment 1 base; nucleotides outside the gene matches: 4. Germline CDR1 is SGHRS and CDR2 is YFSETQ. The CDR3 consists of 16 residues. The CDR3 spells CASSLAGLPSYNEQFF. The CDR3 coding sequence is TGCGCCAGCAGCTTGGCGGGACTACCTTCCTACAATGAGCAGTTCTTC.

This clonotype occurred many times. The gene calls are TRBV6-5 and TRBJ2-1; D may correspond to TRBD1 or TRBD2 (5 bases each). Deletions cut 4 bases from V and 2 bases from J, with 12 bases between. The CDR3 extends over 15 amino acids. Germline lookup yields CDR1 MNHEY and CDR2 SVGAGI. DNA for the CDR3: TGTGCCAGCAGTTTAGGGTCGGGGCCCTACAATGAGCAGTTCTTC. It is translated as CASSLGSGPYNEQFF.

This clonotype was counted only a few times. This sequence joins TRBV27 and TRBJ1-2; a possible D gene is TRBD1 (5 bases). Trimming shortened V by 6 bases and J by 6 bases, and 20 bases separated the two germline ends. Germline values: CDR1 MNHEY, CDR2 SMNVEV (reference sequence). The CDR3 runs 15 residues. The CDR3 DNA is TGTGCCAGCAGGGGGGGGTACAGGAAGTCGGATGGCTACACCTTC. Its protein is CASRGGYRKSDGYTF.